A single T cell receptor (beta chain) is shown here with its context. Its antigen is as yet unknown. The data originate from a study of vaccination and CD4 T cells after COVID-19. Looking at the study overall: SARS-CoV-2, HCoV-NL63, HCoV-OC43 and HCoV-229E supplied the overlapping spike peptides used to stimulate cells. Study-wide points: A comparatively limited set of convalescent patients was examined, with no early post-infection timepoints.

At the Johns Hopkins FTIC core, DNA taken from cultured CD4+ T cells was sequenced by way of the Oncomine TCR Beta short-read assay. Someone extracted genomic DNA from cultured CD4+ T cells. TCRdb reprocessed the PCR reads via MiXCR and lists one record per CDR3 protein. The sample includes approximately 10,000 distinct CDR3 sequences, approximately 51% of them seen just once. This CDR3 comprises 13 residues. Germline CDR1 SGHTA, CDR2 FQGNSA. The germline V and J ends were trimmed by 5 bases and 7 bases, with 14 bases remaining between them. The treatment here: approximately 9-day PBMC culture with coronavirus spike peptide pools or control peptides (ViraFEST assay). Via ViraFEST, peptide pools expanded antigen-specific T cells before TCR sequencing.

Sequencing used CD4+ T cells from blood, cultured in vitro. This chain uses TRBV7-2 with TRBJ1-2; D remains ambiguous. This TCR came from a human donor who had recovered from COVID-19. CDR3 residues: CASSPGAGFGYTF. CDR3 sequence (DNA): TGTGCCAGCAGCCCCGGCGCTGGCTTTGGCTACACCTTC.